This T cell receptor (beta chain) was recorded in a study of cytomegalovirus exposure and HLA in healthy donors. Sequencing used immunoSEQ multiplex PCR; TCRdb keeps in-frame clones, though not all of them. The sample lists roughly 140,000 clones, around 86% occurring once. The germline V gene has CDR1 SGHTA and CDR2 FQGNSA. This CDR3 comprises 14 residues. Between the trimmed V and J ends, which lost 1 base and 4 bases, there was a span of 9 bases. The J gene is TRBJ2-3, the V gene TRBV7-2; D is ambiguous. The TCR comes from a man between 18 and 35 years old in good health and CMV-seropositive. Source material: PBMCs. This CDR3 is CASSLDYLADTQYF. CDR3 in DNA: TGTGCCAGCAGCTTAGACTACCTGGCAGATACGCAGTATTTT.